Below, one T cell receptor beta chain is given with its context. In the original workflow: Reference gene primer amplification in the assay estimated nucleated cell counts. The protocol was immunoSEQ multiplex PCR, while the TCRdb copy is restricted to in-frame clones and leaves out a portion. Clonal size and the V and J genes are those of that table, whereas D and trimming came from the DNA. The sample carries about 350,000 clones, roughly 90% recorded once. This entry is derived from a study of blood T cell repertoires in COVID-19. Across the whole study: Both acute and convalescent COVID-19 samples were obtained from the United States, Italy and Spain.

Cohorts were based on clinical histories the participants reported. A PCR-confirmed or clinician-diagnosed COVID-19 case had contacted exposed participants within 2 weeks of entry. V shed 8 bases, J shed 6 bases, and the junction held 12 bases outside the gene matches. This CDR3 comprises 14 residues. Germline V CDR1 and CDR2: SGHAT, FQNNGV. This receptor was taken from a woman under 40 who had been exposed to COVID-19. What was sequenced was PBMCs or T cells enriched from blood (not recorded which). This chain joins TRBV11-2 and TRBJ2-7; 8 bases match TRBD2. The CDR3 DNA reads as TGTGCCAGCCTGGCAAGCGGGAGTGTGGGCGAGCAGTACTTC. This codes for CASLASGSVGEQYF.